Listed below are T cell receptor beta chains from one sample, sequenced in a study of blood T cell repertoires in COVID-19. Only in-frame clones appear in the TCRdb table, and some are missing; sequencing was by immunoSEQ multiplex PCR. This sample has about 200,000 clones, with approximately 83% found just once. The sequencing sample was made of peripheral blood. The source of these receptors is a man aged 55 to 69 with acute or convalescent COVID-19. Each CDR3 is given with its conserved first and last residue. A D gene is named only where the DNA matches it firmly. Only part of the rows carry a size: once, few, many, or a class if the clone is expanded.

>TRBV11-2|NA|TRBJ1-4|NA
TGTGCCAGCAGCTTAGAAGCGGCGCTACGCTATGAAAAACTGTTTTTT
CASSLEAALRYEKLFF
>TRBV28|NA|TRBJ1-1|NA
TGTGCCAGCAGTTTGGGGCCGGCGACGGGAGCTTTCTTT
CASSLGPATGAFF
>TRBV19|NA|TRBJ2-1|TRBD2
TGTGCCAGTAGAGGGACTAGCGGGATATTTAATGAGCAGTTCTTC
CASRGTSGIFNEQFF
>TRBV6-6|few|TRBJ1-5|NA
TGTGCCAGCAGCTCGTACCTAGGTCAGCCCCAGCATTTT
CASSSYLGQPQHF
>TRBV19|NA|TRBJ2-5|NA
TGTGCCAGTAGTGTGGCAGGGATCCAAGAGACCCAGTACTTC
CASSVAGIQETQYF
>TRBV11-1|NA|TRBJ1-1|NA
TGTGCCAGCAGCCTAGTACAGGTTTCTGAAGCTTTCTTT
CASSLVQVSEAFF
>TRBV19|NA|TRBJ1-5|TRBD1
TGTGCCAGTAGTATGACAGGGGTTGGCAATCAGCCCCAGCATTTT
CASSMTGVGNQPQHF
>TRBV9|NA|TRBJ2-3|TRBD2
TGTGCCAGCAGCGCCCATAGCGGGAGACCGCCAGATACGCAGTATTTT
CASSAHSGRPPDTQYF
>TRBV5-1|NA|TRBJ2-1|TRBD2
TGCGCCAGCAGCTTGCGAACTAGCGGGGTGGATGAGCAGTTCTTC
CASSLRTSGVDEQFF
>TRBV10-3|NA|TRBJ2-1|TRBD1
TGTGCCATCAGTGAGTCAGGGGGACAGGGGGCTAATGAGCAGTTCTTC
CAISESGGQGANEQFF
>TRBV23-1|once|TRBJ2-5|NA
TGCGCCAGCAGAACAGCTCTAGCGTCGGGCGAGACCCAGTACTTC
CASRTALASGETQYF
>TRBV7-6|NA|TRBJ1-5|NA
TGTGCCAGCAGCTATCGACTGAATAGCAATCAGCCCCAGCATTTT
CASSYRLNSNQPQHF
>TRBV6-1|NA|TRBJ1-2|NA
TGTGCCAGCAAAACAGGGATGGCGTATGGCTACACCTTC
CASKTGMAYGYTF
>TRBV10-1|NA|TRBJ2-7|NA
TGCGCCAGCAGTGACCCCGCCCGCGTGGGGCAACGCTACGAGCAGTACTTC
CASSDPARVGQRYEQYF